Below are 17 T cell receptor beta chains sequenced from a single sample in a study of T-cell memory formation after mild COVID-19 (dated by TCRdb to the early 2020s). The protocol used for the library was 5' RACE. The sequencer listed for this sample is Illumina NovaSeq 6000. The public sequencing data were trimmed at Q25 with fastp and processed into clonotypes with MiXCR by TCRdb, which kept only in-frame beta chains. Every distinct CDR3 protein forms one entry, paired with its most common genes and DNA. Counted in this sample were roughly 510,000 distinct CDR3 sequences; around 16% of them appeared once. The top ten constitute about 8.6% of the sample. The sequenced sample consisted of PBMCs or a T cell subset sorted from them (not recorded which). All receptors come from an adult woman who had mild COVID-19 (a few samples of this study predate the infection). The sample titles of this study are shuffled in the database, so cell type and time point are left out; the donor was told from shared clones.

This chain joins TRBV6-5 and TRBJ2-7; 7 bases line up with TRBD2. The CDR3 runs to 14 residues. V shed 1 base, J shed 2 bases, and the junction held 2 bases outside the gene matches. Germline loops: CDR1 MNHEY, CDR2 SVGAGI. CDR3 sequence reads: CASSYYSGPYEQYF. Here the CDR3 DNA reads TGTGCCAGCAGTTACTATAGCGGGCCCTACGAGCAGTACTTC.

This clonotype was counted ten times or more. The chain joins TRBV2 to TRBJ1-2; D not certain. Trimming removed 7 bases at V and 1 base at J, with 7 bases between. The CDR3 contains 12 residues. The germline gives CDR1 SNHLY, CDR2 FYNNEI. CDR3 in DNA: TGTGCCAGCACCGGGGATAACTATGGCTACACCTTC. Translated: CASTGDNYGYTF.

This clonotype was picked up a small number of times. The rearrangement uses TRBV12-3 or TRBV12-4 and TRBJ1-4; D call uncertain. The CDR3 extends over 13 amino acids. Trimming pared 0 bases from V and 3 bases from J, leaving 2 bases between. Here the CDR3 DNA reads TGTGCCAGCAGTTTAGCCCCTAATGAAAAACTGTTTTTT. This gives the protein CASSLAPNEKLFF.

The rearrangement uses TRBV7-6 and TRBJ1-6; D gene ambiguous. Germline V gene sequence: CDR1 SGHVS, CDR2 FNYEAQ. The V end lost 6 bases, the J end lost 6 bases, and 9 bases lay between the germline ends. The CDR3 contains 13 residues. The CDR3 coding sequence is TGTGCCAGCAGACAGACAAGTAATTCACCCCTCCACTTT. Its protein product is CASRQTSNSPLHF.

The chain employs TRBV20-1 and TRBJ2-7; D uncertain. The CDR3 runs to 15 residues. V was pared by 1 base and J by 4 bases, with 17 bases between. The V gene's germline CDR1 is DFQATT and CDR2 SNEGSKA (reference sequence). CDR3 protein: CSARASDPYLYEQYF. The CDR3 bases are TGCAGTGCTAGAGCCTCGGACCCCTACTTGTACGAGCAGTACTTC.

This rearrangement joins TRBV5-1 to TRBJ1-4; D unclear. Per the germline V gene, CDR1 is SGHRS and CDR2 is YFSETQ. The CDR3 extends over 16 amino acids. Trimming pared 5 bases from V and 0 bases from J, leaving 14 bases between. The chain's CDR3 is CASRDGARSTNEKLFF. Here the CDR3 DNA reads TGCGCCAGCAGGGACGGAGCCCGGTCAACTAATGAAAAACTGTTTTTT.

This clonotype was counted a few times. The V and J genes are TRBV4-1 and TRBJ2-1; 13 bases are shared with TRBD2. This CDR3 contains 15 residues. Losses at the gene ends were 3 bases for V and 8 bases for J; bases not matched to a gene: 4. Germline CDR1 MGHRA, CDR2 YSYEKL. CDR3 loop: CASSHGTSGVYEQFF. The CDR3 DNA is TGCGCCAGCAGCCACGGGACTAGCGGGGTGTATGAGCAGTTCTTC.

The CDR3, as DNA: TGTGCCTGGAACAGGGGGCTTATCTCACCCTACAATGAGCAGTTCTTC. It yields the protein CAWNRGLISPYNEQFF. This sequence joins TRBV30 and TRBJ2-1, with TRBD1 identical over 9 bases. This CDR3 contains 16 residues. The germline V gene encodes CDR1 GTSNPN and CDR2 SVGIG (reference sequence). The junction had 9 bases not matched to a gene; V was cut back by 4 bases and J by 2 bases.

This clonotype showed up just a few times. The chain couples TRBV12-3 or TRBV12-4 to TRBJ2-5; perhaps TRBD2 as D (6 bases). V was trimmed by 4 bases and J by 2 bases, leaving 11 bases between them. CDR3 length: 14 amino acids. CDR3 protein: CASSYGGTQETQYF. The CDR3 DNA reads TGTGCCAGCAGTTATGGGGGGACTCAAGAGACCCAGTACTTC.

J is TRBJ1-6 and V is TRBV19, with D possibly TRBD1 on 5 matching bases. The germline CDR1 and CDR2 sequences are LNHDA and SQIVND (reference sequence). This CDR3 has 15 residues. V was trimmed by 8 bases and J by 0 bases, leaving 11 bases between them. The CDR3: CASGTTSSYNSPLHF. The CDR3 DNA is TGTGCCAGTGGGACCACGAGCTCCTATAATTCACCCCTCCACTTT.

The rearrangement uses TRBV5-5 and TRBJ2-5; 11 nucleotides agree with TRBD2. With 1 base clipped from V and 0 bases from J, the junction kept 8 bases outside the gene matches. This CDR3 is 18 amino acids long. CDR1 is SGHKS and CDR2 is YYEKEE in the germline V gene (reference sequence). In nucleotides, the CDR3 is TGTGCCAGCAGCTTGATGGCTAGCGGGGGGTCAAACCAAGAGACCCAGTACTTC. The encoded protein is CASSLMASGGSNQETQYF.

The CDR3 nucleotides read TGTGCCAGCACCTTGGATGGGGCCTTGGAGAGGGTTCAGTACTTC. Translation: CASTLDGALERVQYF. The genes are TRBV28 and TRBJ2-4; TRBD1 or TRBD2 may be the D gene (5 bases each). Germline V gene data show CDR1 as MDHEN and CDR2 as SYDVKM. Trimming shortened V by 7 bases and J by 11 bases, and 24 bases separated the two germline ends. The CDR3 is 15 residues long.

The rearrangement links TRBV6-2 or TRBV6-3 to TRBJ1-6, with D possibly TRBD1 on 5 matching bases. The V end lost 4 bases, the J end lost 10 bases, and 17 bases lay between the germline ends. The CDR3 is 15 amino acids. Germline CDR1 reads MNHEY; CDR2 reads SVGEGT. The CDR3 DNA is TGTGCCAGCAGTTCTCTTCGACAGAAGGGGTCACCCCTCCACTTT. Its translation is CASSSLRQKGSPLHF.

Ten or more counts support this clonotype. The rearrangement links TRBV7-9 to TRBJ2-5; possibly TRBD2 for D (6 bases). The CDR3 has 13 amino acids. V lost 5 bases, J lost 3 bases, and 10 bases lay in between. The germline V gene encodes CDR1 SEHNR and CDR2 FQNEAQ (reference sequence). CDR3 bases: TGTGCCAGCAGCCCGACTAGAGAAGAGACCCAGTACTTC. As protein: CASSPTREETQYF.

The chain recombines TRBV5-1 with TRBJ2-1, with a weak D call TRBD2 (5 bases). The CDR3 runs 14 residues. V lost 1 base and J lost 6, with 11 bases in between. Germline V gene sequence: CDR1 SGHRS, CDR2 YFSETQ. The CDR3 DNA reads TGCGCCAGCAGCTTGTCGGGGAACCTCAATGAGCAGTTCTTC. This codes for CASSLSGNLNEQFF.

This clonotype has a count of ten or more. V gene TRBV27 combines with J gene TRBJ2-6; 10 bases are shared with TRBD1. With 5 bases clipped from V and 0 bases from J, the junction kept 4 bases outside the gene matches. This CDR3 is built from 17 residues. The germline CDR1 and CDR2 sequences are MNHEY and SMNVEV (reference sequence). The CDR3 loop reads CASSGQGGDSGANVLTF. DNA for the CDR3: TGTGCCAGCAGTGGACAGGGGGGGGACTCTGGGGCCAACGTCCTGACTTTC.

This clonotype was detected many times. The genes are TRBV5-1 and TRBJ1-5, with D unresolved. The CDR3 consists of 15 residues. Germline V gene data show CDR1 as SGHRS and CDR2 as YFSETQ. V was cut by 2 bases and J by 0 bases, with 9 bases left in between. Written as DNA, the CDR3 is TGCGCCAGCAGCTTTGGGTACGGTAGCAATCAGCCCCAGCATTTT. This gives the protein CASSFGYGSNQPQHF.